This T cell receptor beta chain was profiled in a study of T cells after yellow fever vaccination. The length of the CDR3 is 16 residues. Trimming took 5 bases from V and 0 from J, leaving 15 bases between them. CDR1 is MNHEY and CDR2 is SVGEGT in the germline V gene. In this sample, this clonotype turned up a few times. Its antigen is undetermined. The study made its TCR cDNA through 5'RACE template switching. That step introduced a universal primer site along with UMIs. TCRdb ran MiXCR on the 5' RACE reads and lists one entry per CDR3 protein. In the table there are hundreds of thousands of distinct CDR3 sequences, under 15% of which are singletons. Study-level findings and limits: Researchers cautioned that FACS-sorted repertoires could harbor abundant clonotypes contaminating from the bulk population. Only a minor proportion of clonotypes was detected across both CD4 and CD8 compartments. Post-booster reappearance was seen for most primary-vaccination clones (roughly 96% CD4, around 89% CD8).

The V gene is TRBV6-2 or TRBV6-3, the J gene TRBJ2-3, with TRBD1 as a possible D gene (5 bases). The receptor was derived from a man aged 18 to 30 who received the YFV17D yellow fever vaccine. This specimen was CD4+ T cells sorted from PBMCs, taken 15 days after the yellow fever booster vaccination. CDR3 residues: CASSPWGRGSTDTQYF. Here the CDR3 DNA reads TGTGCCAGCAGTCCCTGGGGAAGGGGTAGCACAGATACGCAGTATTTT.